This T cell receptor beta chain emerged from a study of regulatory T cells in long-lasting Graves disease. Study-level information: Persistent cases took antithyroid drugs over 5 years and stayed TSH receptor antibody positive. Overall study findings and caveats: Persistent patients shared more public clonotypes (around 3,000) than new patients (about 930). TCR diversity was lower in persistent Graves' patients (versus newly diagnosed ones). Persistent disease preferred TRBV28, TRBJ1-2 and TRBJ2-5; new disease, TRBV20-1 and TRBJ2-1.

The time point here: persistent/refractory GD, antithyroid drugs over 5 years with positive TRAb. From PBMCs, RNA was extracted and then used to make the TCR library. As for this clonotype: Its antigen is unidentified.

The CDR3 length is 16 residues. V gave up 3 bases and J gave up 3 bases, with 20 bases separating them. Germline V gives CDR1 DFQATT, CDR2 SNEGSKA (reference sequence). The TCR beta library used iRepertoire HTBI primers with Arm-PCR amplification of CDR3. MiXCR, run by TCRdb on the multiplex PCR reads, gives a single entry per CDR3 protein. Here the sample spans approximately 400,000 distinct CDR3 sequences, around 20% being singletons. The chain has TRBV20-1 and TRBJ2-5, with TRBD2 as a possible D gene (6 bases). Sequencing was performed on peripheral blood mononuclear cells (PBMCs), taken when the disease was refractory, from a patient treated with antithyroid drugs. This sequence originates from a female donor with Graves disease. The chain's CDR3 is CSASSLPREREETQYF. CDR3 bases: TGCAGTGCTAGTTCCCTACCACGGGAGCGGGAAGAGACCCAGTACTTC.